This TCR beta chain was sequenced in a study of T cell responses to AZD1222 COVID-19 vaccine (dated by TCRdb to the early 2020s). Context from the whole study: AZD1222 recipients with second doses at about 4 weeks or about 12 weeks were pooled, because spike-specific TCR depth and breadth did not differ between schedules. TCR sequencing was performed for over 230 trial participants, of whom about 200 were given two doses of AZD1222 and some 26 were given two doses of MenACWY control vaccine. Trial participants were enrolled into age subgroups of 18-55, 56-69 and 70-plus years, which contained around 150, 28 and 57 TCR-sequenced participants, respectively.

What the research found in general, with its limitations: After two AZD1222 doses, spike-specific TCR breadth and depth were significantly higher than at day 0 and than in MenACWY recipients. Most participants were white British and females outnumbered males, and the authors suggested that clonal diversity may have been underestimated. In the small 56-69-year group, the increase in depth fell short of significance, most likely because of low power. Conclusions about previously exposed vaccinees are limited, since just five to seven AZD1222 recipients were seropositive for SARS-CoV-2 at baseline. Because no day 14 peak-response samples were available, the repertoires could be characterized only after the peak T cell response. The whole spike protein was spanned by vaccine-associated CD4 TCRs, and dominant responses were seen in regions 160-218 and 743-854. Nearly half of unique spike-specific TCRs reportedly recognized epitopes outside regions mutated in the B.1.351 and B.1.1.7 variants.

The time point label for this specimen denotes: baseline before first vaccination. The vaccinee samples were drawn from two UK trials, COV001 and COV002, one of which was a single-blind randomized controlled phase 2/3 trial testing AZD1222 (ChAdOx1 nCoV-19) in healthy adults. Trial participant PBMC samples were collected at day 0 and day 28 after the second dose for TCRbeta chain sequencing. Comment on this clone: Its antigen remains undetermined. Base qualities are missing; no much larger clone stands one base away.

The CDR3 regions of human TCRbeta chains were analyzed by immunosequencing. Processing in the source paper ran as follows. Repertoire TCRs were checked for matches against a reference library of SARS-CoV-2-specific TCRs that had been generated using the MIRA antigen-specificity platform. Breadth was defined as the fraction of unique TCRs that were SARS-CoV-2-associated. Depth was defined as the fraction of total T cells that were SARS-CoV-2-associated. Using the MIRA data, each spike-specific TCR was mapped to the spike region that the TCR reacts to and placed in a CD4 or CD8 class. Log10-transformed breadth and depth values were compared by one-way ANOVA with Sidak's multiple comparisons tests. This is the immuneACCESS table as TCRdb keeps it, with only in-frame sequences that have V and J called. A part of the clones is gone; compared with another copy, unresolved V genes explain less than half, and the rest is unexplained. V and J calls and clone size are as listed in that table; D and trimming were resolved from the DNA. Counted in this sample were more than 85,000 clones; roughly nine tenths of them appeared once. Together, the top ten hold roughly 3.2% of the sample.

The sequencing here drew on peripheral blood, taken on day 0 of AZD1222 vaccination. This TCR came from an adult in good health.

The DNA sequence follows: TGTGCCAGCAGCTTAGGAGAACGGGAGACCCAGTACTTC. This translates into CASSLGERETQYF. The chain couples TRBV7-8 to TRBJ2-5, with no D gene named confidently. The cysteine opens and the phenylalanine closes a CDR3 of 13 amino acids. Only the CDR3 DNA is retained, 39 bases long and in frame from the first base. CDR1 and CDR2 (SGHVS, FQNEAQ) derive from the germline V gene. V is reduced by 1 base and J by 5 bases, leaving a spacing of 8 bases between them.